This T cell receptor beta chain was identified in a study of blood T cell repertoires in COVID-19. Study overall: COVID-19 samples from acute and convalescent phases originated in the United States, Italy and Spain. Nucleic acid was either cDNA or gDNA, and it came from T cells, B-cell-depleted T cells, or PBMCs.

Original processing methods: It was from reference gene primer amplification that nucleated cell counts were estimated. The protocol was immunoSEQ multiplex PCR, while the TCRdb copy is restricted to in-frame clones and leaves out a portion. V and J calls and clone size come straight from that table; D and trimming were deduced from the DNA. This table holds roughly 160,000 clones, around 85% found once. Patients of the Seattle cohort, enrolled during active infection, were followed longitudinally. Germline loops: CDR1 SGHKS, CDR2 YYEKEE (reference sequence). The ends lost 2 bases at V and 7 bases at J; junction bases unmatched: 7. CDR3 length: 16 amino acids.

The origin of this receptor is a man aged 80 or over with COVID-19, enrolled during active disease. V is TRBV5-5 and J is TRBJ2-1, with 12 bases lining up with TRBD1. Sequencing was carried out using peripheral blood. CDR3 nucleotide sequence: TGTGCCAGCAGCTTTCGTGGGGACAGGGGGCCGAATGAGCAGTTCTTC. It translates to CASSFRGDRGPNEQFF.